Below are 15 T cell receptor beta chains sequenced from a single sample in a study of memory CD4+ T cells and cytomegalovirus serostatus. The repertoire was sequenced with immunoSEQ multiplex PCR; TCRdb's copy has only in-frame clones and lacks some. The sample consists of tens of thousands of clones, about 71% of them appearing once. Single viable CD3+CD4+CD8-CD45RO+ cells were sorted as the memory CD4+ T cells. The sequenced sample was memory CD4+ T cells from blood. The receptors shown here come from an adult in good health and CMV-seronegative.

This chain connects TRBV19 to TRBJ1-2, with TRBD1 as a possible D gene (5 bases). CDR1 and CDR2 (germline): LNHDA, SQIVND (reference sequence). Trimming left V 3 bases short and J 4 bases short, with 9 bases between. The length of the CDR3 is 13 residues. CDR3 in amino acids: CASSMGPRYGYTF. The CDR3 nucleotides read TGTGCCAGTAGTATGGGACCGCGCTATGGCTACACCTTC.

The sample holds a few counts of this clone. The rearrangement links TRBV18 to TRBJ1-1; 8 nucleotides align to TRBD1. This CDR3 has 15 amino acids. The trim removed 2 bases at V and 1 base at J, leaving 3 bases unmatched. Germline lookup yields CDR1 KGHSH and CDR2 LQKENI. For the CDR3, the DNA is TGTGCCAGCTCACCATGGCAGGGGGCGAACACTGAAGCTTTCTTT. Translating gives CASSPWQGANTEAFF.

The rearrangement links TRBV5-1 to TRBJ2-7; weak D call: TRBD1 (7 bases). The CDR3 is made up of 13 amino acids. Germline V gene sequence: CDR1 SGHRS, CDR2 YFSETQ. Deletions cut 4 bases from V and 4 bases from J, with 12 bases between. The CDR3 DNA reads TGCGCCAGCAGCCTACAGGGGACTTACGAGCAGTACTTC. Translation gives CASSLQGTYEQYF.

CDR3 coding DNA: TGTGCCAGCAGCTTACAGGGTGGTACGCAGTATTTT. Translating gives CASSLQGGTQYF. This chain joins TRBV11-2 and TRBJ2-3; maybe TRBD1 (5 bases). Germline V lookup: CDR1 SGHAT, CDR2 FQNNGV. The CDR3 is made up of 12 amino acids. V shed 2 bases and J shed 8 bases, with 8 bases lying between them.

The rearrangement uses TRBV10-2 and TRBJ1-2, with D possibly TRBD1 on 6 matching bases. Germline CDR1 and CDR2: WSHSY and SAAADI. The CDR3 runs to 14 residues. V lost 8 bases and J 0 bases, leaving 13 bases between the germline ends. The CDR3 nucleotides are TGCGCCAGCGTCTCCGGGACAACTAACTATGGCTACACCTTC. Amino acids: CASVSGTTNYGYTF.

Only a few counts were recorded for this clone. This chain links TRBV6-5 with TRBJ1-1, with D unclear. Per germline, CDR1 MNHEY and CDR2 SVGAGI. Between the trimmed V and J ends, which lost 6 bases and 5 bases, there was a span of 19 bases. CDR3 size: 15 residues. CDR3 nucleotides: TGTGCCAGCAGCCGAAACGGGTGGTTAGGGACTGAAGCTTTCTTT. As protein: CASSRNGWLGTEAFF.

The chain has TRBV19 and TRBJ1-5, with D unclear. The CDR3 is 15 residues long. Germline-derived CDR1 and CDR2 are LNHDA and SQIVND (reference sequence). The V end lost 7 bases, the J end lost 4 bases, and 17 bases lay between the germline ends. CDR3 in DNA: TGTGCCAGTACGCGGGGTTCGATGGCAAATCAGCCCCAGCATTTT. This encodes CASTRGSMANQPQHF.

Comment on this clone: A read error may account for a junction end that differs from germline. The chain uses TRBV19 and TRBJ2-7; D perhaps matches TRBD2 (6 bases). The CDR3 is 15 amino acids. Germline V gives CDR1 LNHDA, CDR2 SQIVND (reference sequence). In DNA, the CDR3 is TGTACCAGTAGTATCAATAGCGGCCCCTCCTACGAGCAGTACTTC. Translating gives CTSSINSGPSYEQYF. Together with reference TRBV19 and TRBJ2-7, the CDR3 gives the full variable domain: DGGITQSPKYLFRKEGQNVTLSCEQNLNHDAMYWYRQDPGQGLRLIYYSQIVNDFQKGDIAEGYSVSREKKESFPLTVTSAQKNPTAFYLCTSSINSGPSYEQYFGPGTRLTVT.

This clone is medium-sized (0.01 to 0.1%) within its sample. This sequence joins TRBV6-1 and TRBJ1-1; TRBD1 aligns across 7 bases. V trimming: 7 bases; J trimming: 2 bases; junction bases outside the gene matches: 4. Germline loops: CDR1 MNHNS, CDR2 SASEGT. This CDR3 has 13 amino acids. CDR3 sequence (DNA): TGTGCCAGCACGACAGGGCCAAACACTGAAGCTTTCTTT. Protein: CASTTGPNTEAFF.

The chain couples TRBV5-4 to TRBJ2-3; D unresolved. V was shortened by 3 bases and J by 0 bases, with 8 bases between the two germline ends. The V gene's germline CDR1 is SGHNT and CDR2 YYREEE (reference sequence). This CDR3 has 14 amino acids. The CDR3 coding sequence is TGTGCCAGCAGCTCTGTTTCTAGCACAGATACGCAGTATTTT. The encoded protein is CASSSVSSTDTQYF.

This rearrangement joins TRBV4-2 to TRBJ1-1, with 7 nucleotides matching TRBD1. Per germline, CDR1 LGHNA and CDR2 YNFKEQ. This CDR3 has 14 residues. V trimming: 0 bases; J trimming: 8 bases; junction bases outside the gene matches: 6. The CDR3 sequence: CASSQERGRGEAFF. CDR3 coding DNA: TGTGCCAGCAGCCAAGAGAGGGGGCGCGGCGAAGCTTTCTTT.

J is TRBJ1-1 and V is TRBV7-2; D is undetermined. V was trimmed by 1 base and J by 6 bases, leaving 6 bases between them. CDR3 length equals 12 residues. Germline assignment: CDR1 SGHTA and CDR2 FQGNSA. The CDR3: CASSLERSEAFF. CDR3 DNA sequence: TGTGCCAGCAGCTTAGAACGGTCTGAAGCTTTCTTT. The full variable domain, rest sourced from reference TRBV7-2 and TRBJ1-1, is GAGVSQSPSNKVTEKGKDVELRCDPISGHTALYWYRQSLGQGLEFLIYFQGNSAPDKSGLPSDRFSAERTGGSVSTLTIQRTQQEDSAVYLCASSLERSEAFFGQGTRLTVV.

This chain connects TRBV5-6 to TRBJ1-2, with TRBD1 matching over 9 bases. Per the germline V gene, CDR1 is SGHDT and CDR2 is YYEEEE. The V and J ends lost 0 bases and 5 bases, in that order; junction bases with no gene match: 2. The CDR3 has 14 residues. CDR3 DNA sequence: TGTGCCAGCAGCTTGGGGGACAGGGTATATGGCTACACCTTC. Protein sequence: CASSLGDRVYGYTF.

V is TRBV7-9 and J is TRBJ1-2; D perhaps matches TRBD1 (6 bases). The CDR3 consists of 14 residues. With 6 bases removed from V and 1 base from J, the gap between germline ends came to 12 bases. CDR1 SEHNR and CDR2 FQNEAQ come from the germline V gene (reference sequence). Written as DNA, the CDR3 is TGTGCCAGCAGGGGACAAGCGGTTAACTATGGCTACACCTTC. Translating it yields CASRGQAVNYGYTF.

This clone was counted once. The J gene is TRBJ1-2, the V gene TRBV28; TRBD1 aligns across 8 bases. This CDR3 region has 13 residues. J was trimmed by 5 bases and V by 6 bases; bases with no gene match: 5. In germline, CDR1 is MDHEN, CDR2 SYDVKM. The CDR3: CASRYGQGYGYTF. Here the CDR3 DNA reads TGTGCCAGCAGGTACGGACAGGGTTATGGCTACACCTTC.